The present T cell receptor (delta chain) was sequenced within a study of human gamma delta and Vdelta1 T cells. This clone is medium-sized (0.01 to 0.1%) in the sample. In the same sample, other DNA sequences code for this CDR3. The CDR3 consists of 23 residues. CDR1 TSWWSYY and CDR2 QGS come from the germline V gene. J was trimmed by 3 bases and V by 0 bases; bases with no gene match: 27. TCRdb made new clone calls on the PCR reads using CATT. The sample gives some 4,000 delta-chain clones, 20% to 30% of which show up once; around 63% is in the top ten. The sequence derives from a human donor in good health. V usage is TRDV1 and J usage is TRDJ1, with 8 bases identical to TRDD3. Sequenced: naive CD27+ Vdelta1 gamma-delta T cells from blood. CDR3: CALGELPSRWILGILSQADKLIF. CDR3 nucleotides: TGTGCTCTTGGGGAACTACCGTCCCGGTGGATACTGGGGATACTGTCCCAGGCCGATAAACTCATCTTT.